This TCR beta chain is from a study of radiation and T cells in renal cell carcinoma (dated by TCRdb to the early 2020s). For the study in its entirety: In total, approximately 51 samples, comprising 25 or so tumors and approximately 27 peripheral blood samples, were subjected to TCR beta sequencing. Across all 50 or so samples, 4,016,671 unique CDR3 nucleotide sequences encoding around 2,500,000 unique CDR3 amino acid sequences were identified. The last blood draw occurred 4 weeks after radiation, at the same time as nephrectomy. What the research found in general, with its limitations: No pretreatment tumor biopsies were available, so the baseline intratumoral presence of clonotypes could not be determined. Blood repertoire dynamics were not followed beyond 4 weeks after treatment. In blood, the top tumor clonotypes increased from baseline to 2 weeks after radiation and then shrank by 4 weeks, which suggests a temporary expansion of tumor-resident clones. Because the trial had a single-armed design, the trial could not examine how radiation dose or scheduling affected the TCR repertoire.

Clipping removes 10 bases from V and 4 bases from J, with 6 as the unmatched junction base count. The CDR3, from cysteine to phenylalanine, totals 13 residues. This entry keeps only the CDR3 DNA: 39 bases, framed from base 1. From the germline V gene (reference sequence), CDR1 is MNHEY and CDR2 is SMNVEV. The meaning of the sample's time point label: blood 4 weeks post-SBRT, at nephrectomy. Taken with the paper, the label for treatment or condition translates to: 15 Gy SBRT to primary tumor, nephrectomy 4 weeks later. Samples were obtained from a clinical trial, in which 15 Gy stereotactic body radiation therapy was delivered to primary renal cell carcinomas and nephrectomy was performed 4 weeks later. To track tumor-enriched clonotypes, serial peripheral blood was sampled from radiation-treated patients at baseline and at 2 weeks and 4 weeks after SBRT. All patients had renal cell carcinoma with clear cell pathology. The QIAamp DNA Blood Mini Kit (Qiagen) was used to prepare genomic DNA for TCR sequencing. The analyses included only samples that passed all quality control checks.

The immunoSEQ kit was used, according to the manufacturer's recommendations, to generate TCR beta libraries from genomic DNA. To prepare the libraries, a first multiplex PCR with proprietary primers was run, followed by a second PCR that added unique barcodes, and a bead cleanup was done after each round. Each sample batch included a kit-provided positive control reaction and a negative control reaction. The final libraries were assessed on an Agilent 4200 TapeStation D1000 ScreenTape, pooled by volume, and quantified by qPCR. Sequencing ran on an Illumina NextSeq500 with a MidOutput 150-cycle cartridge, using 156 Read1 and 15 Index1 cycles with kit custom primers. The pooled library was loaded at 0.8 to 1 pM with an approximately 18% PhiX control spike-in. Concerning the study's data processing: Vendor-processed data were analyzed in R, and a clonotype was defined as all T cells sharing the same CDR3 nucleotide sequence. For clone abundance analyses, frequencies were normalized to the 10,000 most abundant clones per sample. Before analysis, public T cell clones were removed, and these numbered fewer than six per sample on average. Tumor-enriched clonotypes and baseline blood-enriched clonotypes were defined as those with an abundance difference of at least 32-fold between compartments. Clonotypes expanded or contracted between blood time points were identified with a beta-binomial differential abundance model. Similarity between tumor and blood repertoires was quantified using the Baroni-Urbani and Buser coefficient, and groups were compared with two-tailed Wilcoxon tests in R. The table comes from immuneACCESS by way of TCRdb, which keeps in-frame sequences with V and J called. Part of the clones is missing from these tables; in studies checked, under half for an unresolved V gene and the rest for unknown reasons. V, J and clone size are those of that table, while D and trimming were read from the DNA. The sample contains 60,000 to 95,000 clones, around four fifths of them found a single time. The ten biggest clones cover more than 2% of the sample.

On this clone itself: There is no known antigen for this receptor. Qualities for individual bases were not recorded, and no much larger clone is one base off.

Recombination linked TRBV27 to TRBJ2-2; 7 junctional bases match TRBD2. This clonotype was sampled from a woman aged 55-75 years with renal cell carcinoma. Sequencing used blood, obtained from a patient whose treatment included radiotherapy and nephrectomy. The DNA reads TGTGCCACCGGACTAGGTGGCACCGGGGAGCTGTTTTTT. Its product reads: CATGLGGTGELFF.